This record looks at one T cell receptor beta chain sequence and its context. Antigen specificity is unknown. Time point here: week 11, during vaccination. A 20-mer mutant IDH1 peptide at 300 ug was injected subcutaneously with topical imiquimod. Donor diagnoses consisted of new WHO grade 3 or 4 IDH1-mutant, ATRX-lost astrocytomas. This entry belongs to a study of a mutant IDH1 vaccine in newly diagnosed glioma. Overall study: Eight vaccinations were given in weeks 1, 3, 5, 7, 11, 15, 19 and 23. Radiotherapy, temozolomide, or both had been given previously, and both were given to most. Treated patients were approximately 60% male, around 40% female, mean age approximately 40 years.

This CDR3 spans 15 amino acids. Trimming cost V 4 bases and J 8 bases; bases outside gene matches: 12. Germline V lookup: CDR1 SGHRS, CDR2 YFSETQ. Profiling relied on immunoSEQ multiplex PCR, and the TCRdb table lists in-frame clones only, not all of them. The table lists under 150,000 clones, about 82% of them singletons, with 5.5% in the top ten. Sequenced here: PBMCs, sampled from a glioma patient whose treatment included an IDH1 peptide vaccine. V and J are TRBV5-1 and TRBJ2-1; TRBD1 matches at 7 bases. This TCR was recovered from a middle-aged man with glioma. CDR3 coding DNA: TGCGCCAGCAGCCGACAGGGTCTTTTAGTCGATGAGCAGTTCTTC. Translation gives CASSRQGLLVDEQFF.